This T cell receptor beta chain was obtained from a study of cytomegalovirus exposure and HLA in healthy donors. Primers: 60 Vbeta forward and 13 Jbeta reverse. Under the authors' procedure: An analysis performed later counted about 80 million unique TCR beta chains (roughly 10 million of them shared). The protocol was immunoSEQ multiplex PCR, while the TCRdb copy is restricted to in-frame clones and leaves out a portion. V, J and clone size are taken as reported in that table, and D and trimming were inferred from the DNA itself. The sample has over 110,000 clones; 82% are singletons. Study observations and caveats: The study flagged roughly 160 TCR beta chains as cytomegalovirus-associated. Whilst most TCR sequences proved rare, a subset of public TCRs occurred across many donors.

V lost 5 bases to trimming and J lost 6 bases, with 17 bases between them. Germline CDR1 reads MDHEN; CDR2 reads SYDVKM. CDR3 length equals 15 residues. The table lists this clone with a count of one. Its matching antigen is unknown. The specimen sequenced was PBMCs. The V and J genes are TRBV28 and TRBJ1-5; D may be TRBD1 (5 bases). The TCR was taken from a male donor in good health and CMV-seronegative. CDR3 nucleotides: TGTGCCAGCAGTCGCCGGGGGGGAGGGGTTCAGCCCCAGCATTTT. This translates into CASSRRGGGVQPQHF.